The subject of this entry is one TCR beta chain. Its antigen is undetermined. This record comes from a study of T cell responses to AZD1222 COVID-19 vaccine. Data came from immunoSEQ multiplex PCR; TCRdb stores just in-frame clones and leaves some out. The sample carries under 150,000 clones, roughly 85% recorded once. Study observations and caveats: Nearly half of spike-specific TCRs reportedly target unmutated variant regions.

This receptor was identified in an adult who received the MenACWY meningococcal vaccine as a control. The sample in question was peripheral blood, obtained 28 days after the second dose of the MenACWY control vaccine.

The CDR3 DNA follows: TGTGCCAGCAGCCGGGACGGGACCAAACAAGAGACCCAGTACTTC. Translation: CASSRDGTKQETQYF. The chain carries TRBV5-5 and TRBJ2-5; D possibly matches TRBD1 or TRBD2 (5 bases each). V was trimmed by 4 bases and J by 2 bases, leaving 15 bases between them. The CDR3 consists of 15 residues. Per germline, CDR1 SGHKS and CDR2 YYEKEE (reference sequence). The complete variable domain, with remaining parts taken from reference TRBV5-5 and TRBJ2-5, reads DAGVTQSPTHLIKTRGQQVTLRCSPISGHKSVSWYQQVLGQGPQFIFQYYEKEERGRGNFPDRFSARQFPNYSSELNVNALLLGDSALYLCASSRDGTKQETQYFGPGTRLLVL.